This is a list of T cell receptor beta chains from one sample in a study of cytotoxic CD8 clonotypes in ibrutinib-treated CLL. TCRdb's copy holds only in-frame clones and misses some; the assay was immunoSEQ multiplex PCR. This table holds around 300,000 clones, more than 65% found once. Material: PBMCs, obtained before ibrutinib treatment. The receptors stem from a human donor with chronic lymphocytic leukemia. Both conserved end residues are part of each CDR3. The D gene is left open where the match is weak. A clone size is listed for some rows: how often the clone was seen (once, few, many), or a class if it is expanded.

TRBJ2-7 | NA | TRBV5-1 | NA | TGCGCCAGCAGCACAGCACGGGGGGCAGCGGCAAACTCCTACGAGCAGTACTTC | CASSTARGAAANSYEQYF
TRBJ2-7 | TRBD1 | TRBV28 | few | TGTGCCAGCAGCCAAGTTCTGGGACAGAGTACGGAGCAGTACTTC | CASSQVLGQSTEQYF
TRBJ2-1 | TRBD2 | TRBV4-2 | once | TGTGCCAGCAGCCAAGAGTTAGCGGGAGGGCCGTGGGAGCAGTTCTTC | CASSQELAGGPWEQFF
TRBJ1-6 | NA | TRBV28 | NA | TGTGCCAGCAGTTCTCTTTCCGCTGGCTCCTATAATTCACCCCTCCACTTT | CASSSLSAGSYNSPLHF
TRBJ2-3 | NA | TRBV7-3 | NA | TGTGCCAGCAGCTTAATCTTAAGCACAGATACGCAGTATTTT | CASSLILSTDTQYF
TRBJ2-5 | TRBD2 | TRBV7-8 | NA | TGTGCCAGCCGGCCCCGAGCTGCGGGAGCTCTCCAAGAGACCCAGTACTTC | CASRPRAAGALQETQYF
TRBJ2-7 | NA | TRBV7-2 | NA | TGTGCCAGCAGCTTAGCGCAGGGGTTTCAAACTTTTCCGAGGCGTCTCGAGCAGTACTTC | CASSLAQGFQTFPRRLEQYF
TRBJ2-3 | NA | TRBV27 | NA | TGTGCCAGCAGTTTTACGGCAGGGATGAGTACGCAGTATTTT | CASSFTAGMSTQYF
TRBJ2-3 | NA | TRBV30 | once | TGTGCCTGGGGGGTGCTGGACGGTACGCAGTATTTT | CAWGVLDGTQYF
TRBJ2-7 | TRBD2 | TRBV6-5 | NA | TGTGCCAGCAGTAGGGGCGGGAGGGGTTACGAGCAGTACTTC | CASSRGGRGYEQYF
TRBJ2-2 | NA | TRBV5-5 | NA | TGTGCCAGCAGCTTGGCCAACCGGAACACCGGGGAGCTGTTTTTT | CASSLANRNTGELFF
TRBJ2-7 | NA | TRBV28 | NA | TGTGCCAGCAGTCCGCAGGGGTTCGAGCAGTACTTC | CASSPQGFEQYF
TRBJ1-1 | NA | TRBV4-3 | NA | TGCGCCAGCAGCGCAGGGGCAGGGTCGGTTTTCTTT | CASSAGAGSVFF
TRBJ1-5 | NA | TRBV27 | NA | TGTGCCAGCAGTTTAGCCAGCGGTCAGCCCCAGCATTTT | CASSLASGQPQHF
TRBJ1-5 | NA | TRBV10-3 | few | TGTGCCATCAGTGAGTCGAGTGAGAGGGATAACAATCAGCCCCAGCATTTT | CAISESSERDNNQPQHF
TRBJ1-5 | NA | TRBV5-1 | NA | TGCGCCAGCAGTTTAGCGTCAGGGCAACAGCCCCAGCATTTT | CASSLASGQQPQHF
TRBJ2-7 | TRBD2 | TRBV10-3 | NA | TGTGCCATCAGTGAAAGGACTAGCGGGAGCGAGCAGTACTTC | CAISERTSGSEQYF
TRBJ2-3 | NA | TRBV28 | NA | TGTGCCAGCAGTTTAAAGCCAGGGACGCAGTATTTT | CASSLKPGTQYF
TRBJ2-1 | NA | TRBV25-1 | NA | TGTGCCAGCAGTGAATCGGCTTATACCTACAATGAGCAGTTCTTC | CASSESAYTYNEQFF
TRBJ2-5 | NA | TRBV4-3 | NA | TGCGCCAGCAGCCAAGATCTCGGGCCAGAGACCCAGTACTTC | CASSQDLGPETQYF
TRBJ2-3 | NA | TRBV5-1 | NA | TGCGCCAGCAGCTTAATACCTAGCACAGATACGCAGTATTTT | CASSLIPSTDTQYF
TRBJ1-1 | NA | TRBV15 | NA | TGTGCCACCAGCGCCGTTGTGTCTGTTCGTAACACTGAAGCTTTCTTT | CATSAVVSVRNTEAFF
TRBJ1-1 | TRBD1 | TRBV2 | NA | TGTGCCAGCAGTGAAGGACAGGGTGGAACTGAAGCTTTCTTT | CASSEGQGGTEAFF
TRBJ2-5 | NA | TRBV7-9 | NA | TGTGCCAGCAGCTTATCCACTGACAGACAGTACTTC | CASSLSTDRQYF
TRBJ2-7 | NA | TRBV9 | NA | TGTGCCAGCAGCCCGCAAACCTCCTACGAGCAGTACTTC | CASSPQTSYEQYF
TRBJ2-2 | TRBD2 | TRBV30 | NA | TGTGCCTGGAACAGACTAGCGGGAAGTAACGGGGAGCTGTTTTTT | CAWNRLAGSNGELFF
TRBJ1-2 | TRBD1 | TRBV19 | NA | TGTGCCAGTGGCCAGAGCAGGGACAGAGTCTATGGCTACACCTTC | CASGQSRDRVYGYTF
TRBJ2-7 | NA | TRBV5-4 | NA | TGTGCCAGCAGCTTTACGGCCGGAACCTACGAGCAGTACTTC | CASSFTAGTYEQYF
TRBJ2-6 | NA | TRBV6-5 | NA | TGTGCCAGCAGTTACTCGGGCTCTGGGGCCAACGTCCTGACTTTC | CASSYSGSGANVLTF
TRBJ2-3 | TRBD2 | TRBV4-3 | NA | TGCGCCAGCAGCCAAGATGCTAGCGGGATTCGCACAGATACGCAGTATTTT | CASSQDASGIRTDTQYF
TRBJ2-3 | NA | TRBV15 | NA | TGTGCCACCAGCACCTCACGCACATCTGAAGCCGGGGATACGCAGTATTTT | CATSTSRTSEAGDTQYF
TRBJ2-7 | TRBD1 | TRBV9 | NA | TGTGCCAGCAGCGTAGGAGGGACAGGCCTCCTCTACGAGCAGTACTTC | CASSVGGTGLLYEQYF
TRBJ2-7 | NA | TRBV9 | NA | TGTGCCAGCAGCTCACAGGGCTCCTACGAGCAGTACTTC | CASSSQGSYEQYF
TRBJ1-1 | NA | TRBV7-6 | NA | TGTGCCAGCAGCTTAACAGGGTTAAGGGACACTGAAGCTTTCTTT | CASSLTGLRDTEAFF
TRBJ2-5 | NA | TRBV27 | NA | TGTGCCAGCAGTCTATACGAGGGGTACCAAGAGACCCAGTACTTC | CASSLYEGYQETQYF
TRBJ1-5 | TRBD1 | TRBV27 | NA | TGTGCCAGCAGTTTACCCGACAGGGTTCGTCGGCAGCCCCAGCATTTT | CASSLPDRVRRQPQHF
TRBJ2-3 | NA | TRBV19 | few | TGTGCCAGTAGATTCTCGGGGGTAACAGATACGCAGTATTTT | CASRFSGVTDTQYF
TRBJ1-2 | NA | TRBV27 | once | TGTGCCAGCAGTTTAAGCCAGGGATCTGGCTACACCTTC | CASSLSQGSGYTF
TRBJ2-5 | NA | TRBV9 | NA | TGTGCCAGCAGCGTAGCTCCCGGGGTCCAAGAGACCCAGTACTTC | CASSVAPGVQETQYF